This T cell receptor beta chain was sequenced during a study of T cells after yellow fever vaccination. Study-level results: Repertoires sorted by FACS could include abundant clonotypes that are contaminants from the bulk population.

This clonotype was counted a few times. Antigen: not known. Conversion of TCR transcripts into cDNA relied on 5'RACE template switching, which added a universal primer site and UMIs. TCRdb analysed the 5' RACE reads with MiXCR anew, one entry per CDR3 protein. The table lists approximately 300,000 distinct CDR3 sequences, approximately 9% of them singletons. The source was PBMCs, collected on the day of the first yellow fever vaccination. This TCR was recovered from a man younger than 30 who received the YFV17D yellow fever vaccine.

CDR3: CASSALSGANVLTF. CDR3 sequence (DNA): TGTGCCAGCAGCGCTCTCTCTGGGGCCAACGTCCTGACTTTC. The gene calls are TRBV11-1 and TRBJ2-6; D uncertain. Per the germline V gene, CDR1 is SGHAT and CDR2 is FQDESV (reference sequence). Trimming left V 5 bases short and J 0 bases short, with 5 bases between. This CDR3 has 14 amino acids.